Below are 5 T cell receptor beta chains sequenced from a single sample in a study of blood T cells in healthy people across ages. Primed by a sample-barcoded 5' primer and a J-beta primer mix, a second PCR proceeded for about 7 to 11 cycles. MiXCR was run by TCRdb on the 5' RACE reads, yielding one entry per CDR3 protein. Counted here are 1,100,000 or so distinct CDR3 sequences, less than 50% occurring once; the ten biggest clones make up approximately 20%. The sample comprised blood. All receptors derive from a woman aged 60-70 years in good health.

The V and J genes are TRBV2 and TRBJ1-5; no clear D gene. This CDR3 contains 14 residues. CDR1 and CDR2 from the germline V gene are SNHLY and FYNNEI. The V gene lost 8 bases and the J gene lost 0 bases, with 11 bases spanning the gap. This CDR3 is CASRPSYSNQPQHF. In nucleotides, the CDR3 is TGTGCCAGCCGTCCCAGTTATAGCAATCAGCCCCAGCATTTT. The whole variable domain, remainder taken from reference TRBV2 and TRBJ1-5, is EPEVTQTPSHQVTQMGQEVILRCVPISNHLYFYWYRQILGQKVEFLVSFYNNEISEKSEIFDDQFSVERPDGSNFTLKIRSTKLEDSAMYFCASRPSYSNQPQHFGDGTRLSIL.

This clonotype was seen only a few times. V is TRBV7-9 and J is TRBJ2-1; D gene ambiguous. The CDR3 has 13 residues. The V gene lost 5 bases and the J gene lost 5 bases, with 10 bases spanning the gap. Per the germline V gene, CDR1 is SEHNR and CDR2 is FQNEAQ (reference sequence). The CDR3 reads CASSVEDDNEQFF. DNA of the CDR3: TGTGCCAGCAGCGTAGAGGACGACAATGAGCAGTTCTTC.

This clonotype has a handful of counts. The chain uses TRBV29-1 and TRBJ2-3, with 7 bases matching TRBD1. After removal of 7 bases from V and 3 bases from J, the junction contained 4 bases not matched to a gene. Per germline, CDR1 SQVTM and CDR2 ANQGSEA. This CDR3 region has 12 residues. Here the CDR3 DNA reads TGCAGCGCCAAACAGGGGACAGATACGCAGTATTTT. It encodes CSAKQGTDTQYF.

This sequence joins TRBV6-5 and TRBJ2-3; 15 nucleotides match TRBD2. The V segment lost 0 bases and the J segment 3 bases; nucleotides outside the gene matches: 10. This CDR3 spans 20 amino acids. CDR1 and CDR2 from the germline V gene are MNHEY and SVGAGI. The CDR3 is CASSYSRVRGLAGGTDTQYF. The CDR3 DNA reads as TGTGCCAGCAGTTACTCGAGAGTTCGAGGACTAGCGGGAGGGACAGATACGCAGTATTTT.

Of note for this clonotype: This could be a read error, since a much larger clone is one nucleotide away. The CDR3 here is CATSDTFGGRETQYF. Here the CDR3 DNA reads TGTGCCACCAGTGATACCTTCGGTGGGCGAGAGACCCAGTACTTC. V usage is TRBV24-1 and J usage is TRBJ2-5, with no clear D. Germline CDR1 and CDR2: KGHDR and SFDVKD. The CDR3 spans 15 residues. Deletions cut 3 bases from V and 4 bases from J, with 14 bases between.